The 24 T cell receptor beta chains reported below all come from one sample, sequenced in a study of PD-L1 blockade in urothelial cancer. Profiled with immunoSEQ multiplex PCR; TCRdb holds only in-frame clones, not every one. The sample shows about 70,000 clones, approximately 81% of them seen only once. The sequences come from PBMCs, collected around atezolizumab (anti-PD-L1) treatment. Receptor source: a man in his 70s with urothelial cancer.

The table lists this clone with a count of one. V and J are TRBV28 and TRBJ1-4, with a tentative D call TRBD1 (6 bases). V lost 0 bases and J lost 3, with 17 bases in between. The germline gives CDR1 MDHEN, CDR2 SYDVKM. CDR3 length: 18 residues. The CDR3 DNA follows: TGTGCCAGCAGTTTATGGTGGGAGGGGGGCATTGCTAATGAAAAACTGTTTTTT. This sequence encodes CASSLWWEGGIANEKLFF. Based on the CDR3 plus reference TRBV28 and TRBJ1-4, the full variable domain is DVKVTQSSRYLVKRTGEKVFLECVQDMDHENMFWYRQDPGLGLRLIYFSYDVKMKEKGDIPEGYSVSREKKERFSLILESASTNQTSMYLCASSLWWEGGIANEKLFFGSGTQLSVL.

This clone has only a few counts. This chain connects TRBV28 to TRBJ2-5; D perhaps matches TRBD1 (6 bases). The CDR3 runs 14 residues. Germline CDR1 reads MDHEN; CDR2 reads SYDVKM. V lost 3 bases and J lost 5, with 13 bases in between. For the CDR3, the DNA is TGTGCCAGCAGTTTGTGGGGTGACAGGGAGACCCAGTACTTC. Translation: CASSLWGDRETQYF.

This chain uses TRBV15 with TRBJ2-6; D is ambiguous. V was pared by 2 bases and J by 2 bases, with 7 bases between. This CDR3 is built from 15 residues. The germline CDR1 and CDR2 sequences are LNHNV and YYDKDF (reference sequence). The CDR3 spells CATSRTLAGANVLTF. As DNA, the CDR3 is TGTGCCACCAGCAGAACCCTAGCTGGGGCCAACGTCCTGACTTTC.

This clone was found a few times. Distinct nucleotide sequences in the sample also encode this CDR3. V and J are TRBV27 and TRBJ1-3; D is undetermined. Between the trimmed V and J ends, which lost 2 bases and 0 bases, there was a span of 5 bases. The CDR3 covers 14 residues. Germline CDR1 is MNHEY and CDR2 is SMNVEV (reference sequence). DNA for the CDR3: TGTGCCAGCAGTTTAACGAGCTCTGGAAACACCATATATTTT. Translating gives CASSLTSSGNTIYF.

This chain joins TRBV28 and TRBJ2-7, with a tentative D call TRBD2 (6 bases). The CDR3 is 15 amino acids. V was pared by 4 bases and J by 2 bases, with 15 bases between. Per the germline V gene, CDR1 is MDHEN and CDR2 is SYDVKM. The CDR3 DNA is TGTGCCAGCAGTTCCTACCTTAGCGGCACCTACGAGCAGTACTTC. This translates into CASSSYLSGTYEQYF.

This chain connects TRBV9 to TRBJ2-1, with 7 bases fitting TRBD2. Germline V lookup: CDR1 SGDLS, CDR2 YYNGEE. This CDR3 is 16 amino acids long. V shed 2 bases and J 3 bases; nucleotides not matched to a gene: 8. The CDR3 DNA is TGTGCCAGCAGCGTGGGCGGGAGTCAGTTCTACAATGAGCAGTTCTTC. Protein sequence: CASSVGGSQFYNEQFF.

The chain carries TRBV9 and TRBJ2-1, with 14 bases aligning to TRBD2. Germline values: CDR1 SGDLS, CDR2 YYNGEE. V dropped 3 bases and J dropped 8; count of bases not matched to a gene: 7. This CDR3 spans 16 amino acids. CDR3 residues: CASSASGTSGSYEQFF. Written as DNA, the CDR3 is TGTGCCAGCAGCGCCTCCGGGACTAGCGGGAGCTATGAGCAGTTCTTC. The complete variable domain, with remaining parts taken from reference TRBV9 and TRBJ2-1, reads DSGVTQTPKHLITATGQRVTLRCSPRSGDLSVYWYQQSLDQGLQFLIQYYNGEERAKGNILERFSAQQFPDLHSELNLSSLELGDSALYFCASSASGTSGSYEQFFGPGTRLTVL.

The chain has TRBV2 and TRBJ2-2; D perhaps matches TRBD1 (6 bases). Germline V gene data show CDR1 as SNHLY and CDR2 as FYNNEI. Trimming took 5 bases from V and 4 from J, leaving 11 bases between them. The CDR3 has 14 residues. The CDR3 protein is CASSKGVTTGELFF. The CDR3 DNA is TGTGCCAGCAGTAAGGGGGTGACCACCGGGGAGCTGTTTTTT.

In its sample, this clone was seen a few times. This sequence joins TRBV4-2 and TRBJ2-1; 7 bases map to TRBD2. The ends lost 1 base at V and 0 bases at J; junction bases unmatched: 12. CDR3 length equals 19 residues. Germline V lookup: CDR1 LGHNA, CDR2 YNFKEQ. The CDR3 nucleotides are TGTGCCAGCAGCCAAGCATTGGGGCCGCGGGGGAGCTCCTACAATGAGCAGTTCTTC. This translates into CASSQALGPRGSSYNEQFF.

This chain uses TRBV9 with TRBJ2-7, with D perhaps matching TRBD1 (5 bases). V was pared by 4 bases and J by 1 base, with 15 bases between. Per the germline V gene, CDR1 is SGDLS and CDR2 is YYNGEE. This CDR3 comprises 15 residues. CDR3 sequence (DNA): TGTGCCAGCAGCCCACTTTCAGACAGTTCCTACGAGCAGTACTTC. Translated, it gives CASSPLSDSSYEQYF. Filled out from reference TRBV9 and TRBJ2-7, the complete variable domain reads DSGVTQTPKHLITATGQRVTLRCSPRSGDLSVYWYQQSLDQGLQFLIQYYNGEERAKGNILERFSAQQFPDLHSELNLSSLELGDSALYFCASSPLSDSSYEQYFGPGTRLTVT.

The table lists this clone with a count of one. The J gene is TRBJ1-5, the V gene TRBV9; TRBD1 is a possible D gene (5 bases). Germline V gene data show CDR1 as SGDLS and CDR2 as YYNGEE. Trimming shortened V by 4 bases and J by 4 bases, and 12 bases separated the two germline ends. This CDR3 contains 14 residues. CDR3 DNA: TGTGCCAGCAGCCCCCAGGAGGGGAATCAGCCCCAGCATTTT. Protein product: CASSPQEGNQPQHF.

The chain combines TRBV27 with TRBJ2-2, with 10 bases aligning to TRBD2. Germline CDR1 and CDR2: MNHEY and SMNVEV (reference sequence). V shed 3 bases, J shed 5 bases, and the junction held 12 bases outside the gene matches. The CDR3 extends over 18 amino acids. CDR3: CASSFRGGAGGRTGELFF. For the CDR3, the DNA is TGTGCCAGCAGTTTCCGGGGGGGAGCGGGAGGGCGAACCGGGGAGCTGTTTTTT.

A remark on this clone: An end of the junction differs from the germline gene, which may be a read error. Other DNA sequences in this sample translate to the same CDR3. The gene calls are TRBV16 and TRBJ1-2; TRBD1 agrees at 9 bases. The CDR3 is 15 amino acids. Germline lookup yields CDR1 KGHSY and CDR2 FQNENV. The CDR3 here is CASSLRGQGNYGYTF. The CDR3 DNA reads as TGTGCCAGCAGCCTCCGCGGACAGGGGAACTATGGCTACACCTTT.

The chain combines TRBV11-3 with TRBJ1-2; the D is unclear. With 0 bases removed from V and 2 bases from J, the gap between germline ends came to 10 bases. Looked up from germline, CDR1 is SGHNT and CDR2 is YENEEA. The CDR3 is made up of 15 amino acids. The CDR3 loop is CASSLEVAGNYGYTF. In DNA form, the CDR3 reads TGTGCCAGCAGCTTAGAGGTGGCGGGGAACTATGGCTACACCTTC.

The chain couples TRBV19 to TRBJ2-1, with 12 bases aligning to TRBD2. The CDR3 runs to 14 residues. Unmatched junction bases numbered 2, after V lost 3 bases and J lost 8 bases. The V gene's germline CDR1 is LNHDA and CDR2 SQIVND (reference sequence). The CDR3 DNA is TGTGCCAGTAGTATGACTAGCGGGAGTGATGAGCAGTTCTTC. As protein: CASSMTSGSDEQFF.

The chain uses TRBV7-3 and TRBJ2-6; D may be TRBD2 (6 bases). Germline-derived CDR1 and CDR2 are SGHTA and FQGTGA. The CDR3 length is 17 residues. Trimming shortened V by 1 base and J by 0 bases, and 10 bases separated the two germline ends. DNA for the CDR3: TGTGCCAGCAGCTTAAACGCCGGGAGCTCTGGGGCCAACGTCCTGACTTTC. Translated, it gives CASSLNAGSSGANVLTF.

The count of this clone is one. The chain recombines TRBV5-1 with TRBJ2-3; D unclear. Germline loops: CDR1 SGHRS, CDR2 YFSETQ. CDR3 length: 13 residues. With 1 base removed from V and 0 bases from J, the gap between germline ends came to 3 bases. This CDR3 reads CASSLQSTDTQYF. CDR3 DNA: TGCGCCAGCAGCTTGCAGAGCACAGATACGCAGTATTTT.

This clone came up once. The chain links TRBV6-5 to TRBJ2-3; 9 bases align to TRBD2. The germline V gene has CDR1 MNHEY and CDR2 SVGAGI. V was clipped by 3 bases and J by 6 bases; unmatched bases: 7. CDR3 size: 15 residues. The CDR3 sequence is CASSYGREGSDTQYF. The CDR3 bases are TGTGCCAGCAGTTATGGGCGGGAGGGTTCGGATACGCAGTATTTT.

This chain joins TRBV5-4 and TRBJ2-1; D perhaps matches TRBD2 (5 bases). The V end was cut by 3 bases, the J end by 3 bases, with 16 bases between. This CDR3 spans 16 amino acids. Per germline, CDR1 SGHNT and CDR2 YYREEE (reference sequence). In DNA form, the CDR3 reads TGTGCCAGCAGCTATGCTAGCCGACGCTACTACAATGAGCAGTTCTTC. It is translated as CASSYASRRYYNEQFF.

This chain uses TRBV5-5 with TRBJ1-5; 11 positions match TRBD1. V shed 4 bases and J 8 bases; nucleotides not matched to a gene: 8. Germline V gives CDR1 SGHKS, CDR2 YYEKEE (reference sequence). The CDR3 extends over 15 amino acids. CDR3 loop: CASSLDGQGAEPQHF. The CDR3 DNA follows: TGTGCCAGCAGCCTAGACGGACAGGGGGCCGAGCCCCAGCATTTT.

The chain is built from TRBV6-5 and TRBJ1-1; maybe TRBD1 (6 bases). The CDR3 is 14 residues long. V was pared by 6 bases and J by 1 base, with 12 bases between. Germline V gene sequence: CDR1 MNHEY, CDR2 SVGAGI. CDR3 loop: CASRNRESNTEAFF. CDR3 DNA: TGTGCCAGCAGGAACAGGGAATCGAACACTGAAGCTTTCTTT.

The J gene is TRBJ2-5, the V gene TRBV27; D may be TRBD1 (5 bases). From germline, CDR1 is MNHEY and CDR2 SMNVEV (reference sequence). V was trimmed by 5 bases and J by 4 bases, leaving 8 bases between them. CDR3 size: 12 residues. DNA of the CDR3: TGTGCCAGCAGTGTAACAGGAGAGACCCAGTACTTC. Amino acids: CASSVTGETQYF.

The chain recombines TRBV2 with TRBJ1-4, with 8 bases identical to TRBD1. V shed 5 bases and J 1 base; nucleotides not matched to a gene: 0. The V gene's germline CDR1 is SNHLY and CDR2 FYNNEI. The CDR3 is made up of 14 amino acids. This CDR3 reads CASSTGGTNEKLFF. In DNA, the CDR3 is TGTGCCAGCAGTACAGGGGGAACTAATGAAAAACTGTTTTTT. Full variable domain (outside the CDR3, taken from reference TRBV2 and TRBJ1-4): EPEVTQTPSHQVTQMGQEVILRCVPISNHLYFYWYRQILGQKVEFLVSFYNNEISEKSEIFDDQFSVERPDGSNFTLKIRSTKLEDSAMYFCASSTGGTNEKLFFGSGTQLSVL.

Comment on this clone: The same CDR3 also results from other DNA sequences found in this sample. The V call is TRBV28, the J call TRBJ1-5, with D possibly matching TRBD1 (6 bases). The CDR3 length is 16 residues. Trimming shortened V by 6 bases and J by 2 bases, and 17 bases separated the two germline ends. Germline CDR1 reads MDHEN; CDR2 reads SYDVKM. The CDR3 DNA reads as TGTGCCAGCAGCCTAAGGGGAGGGGGTCGCAATCAGCCCCAGCATTTT. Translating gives CASSLRGGGRNQPQHF.